These 3 T cell receptor beta chains were all obtained from the same sample, sequenced in a study of blood T cell repertoires in COVID-19. Measured with immunoSEQ multiplex PCR; TCRdb has only the in-frame clones, and not every one. The profile shows about 170,000 clones, 83% of them singletons. Sequences were obtained from peripheral blood. The receptors shown here come from a woman of 80 years or more with acute or convalescent COVID-19.

The chain joins TRBV5-1 to TRBJ1-1; D may be TRBD1 (5 bases). V shed 0 bases and J shed 3 bases, with 12 bases lying between them. CDR3 size: 15 residues. The germline V gene has CDR1 SGHRS and CDR2 YFSETQ. CDR3 coding DNA: TGCGCCAGCAGCTTGGTAGGACAAGGAGACACTGAAGCTTTCTTT. This encodes CASSLVGQGDTEAFF.

The rearrangement uses TRBV9 and TRBJ2-5; TRBD2 aligns across 10 bases. The CDR3 runs 15 residues. V lost 1 base, J lost 5 bases, and 5 bases stayed unmatched. The germline V gene encodes CDR1 SGDLS and CDR2 YYNGEE. The CDR3 DNA sequence: TGTGCCAGCAGCGTAAGGCTAGCGGGGGTTGAGACCCAGTACTTC. Protein product: CASSVRLAGVETQYF.

The chain is built from TRBV28 and TRBJ1-3, with D hard to call. This CDR3 has 14 amino acids. Germline CDR1 is MDHEN and CDR2 is SYDVKM. Trimming took 6 bases from V and 8 from J, leaving 17 bases between them. The CDR3 reads CASSSGSPRYTIYF. CDR3 nucleotides: TGTGCCAGCAGCTCCGGGAGCCCAAGGTACACCATATATTTT.